The clone carrying this TCR beta chain was counted ten times or more. The data were taken from a study of T cells after yellow fever vaccination. Study as a whole: Low-cell-number fractions were prepared with SMART-Seq v4 Ultra Low Input.

One entry per CDR3 protein results from TCRdb running MiXCR on the 5' RACE reads. The sample includes 250,000 to 400,000 distinct CDR3 sequences, around 4.3% of them seen just once. The receptor's source is a man aged 18 to 29 who received the YFV17D yellow fever vaccine. The sample in question was PBMCs, obtained 15 days after the yellow fever booster vaccination.

CDR3 nucleotides: TGTGCCAGCAGCCCAACAGACAGGGCTGCACAAGAGACCCAGTACTTC. It encodes CASSPTDRAAQETQYF. J is TRBJ2-5 and V is TRBV7-2; 7 bases line up with TRBD1. Germline V gene lookup returns CDR1 SGHTA and CDR2 FQGNSA. Trimming cost V 5 bases and J 2 bases; bases outside gene matches: 11. The CDR3 runs to 16 residues.